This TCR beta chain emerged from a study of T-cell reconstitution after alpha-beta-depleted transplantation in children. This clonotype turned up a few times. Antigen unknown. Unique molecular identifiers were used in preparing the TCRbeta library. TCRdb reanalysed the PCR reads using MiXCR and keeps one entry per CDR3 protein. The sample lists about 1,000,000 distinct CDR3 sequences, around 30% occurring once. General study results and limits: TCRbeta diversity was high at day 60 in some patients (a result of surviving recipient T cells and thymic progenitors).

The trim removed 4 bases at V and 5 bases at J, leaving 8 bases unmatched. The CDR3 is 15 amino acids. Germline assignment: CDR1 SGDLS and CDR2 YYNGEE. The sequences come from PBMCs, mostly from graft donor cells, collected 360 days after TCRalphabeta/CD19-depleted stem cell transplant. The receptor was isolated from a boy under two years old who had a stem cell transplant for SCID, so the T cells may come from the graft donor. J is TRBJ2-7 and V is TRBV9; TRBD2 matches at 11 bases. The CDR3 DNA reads TGTGCCAGCAGCCCAATTAGCGGGGGGGCCCACGAGCAGTACTTC. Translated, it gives CASSPISGGAHEQYF.